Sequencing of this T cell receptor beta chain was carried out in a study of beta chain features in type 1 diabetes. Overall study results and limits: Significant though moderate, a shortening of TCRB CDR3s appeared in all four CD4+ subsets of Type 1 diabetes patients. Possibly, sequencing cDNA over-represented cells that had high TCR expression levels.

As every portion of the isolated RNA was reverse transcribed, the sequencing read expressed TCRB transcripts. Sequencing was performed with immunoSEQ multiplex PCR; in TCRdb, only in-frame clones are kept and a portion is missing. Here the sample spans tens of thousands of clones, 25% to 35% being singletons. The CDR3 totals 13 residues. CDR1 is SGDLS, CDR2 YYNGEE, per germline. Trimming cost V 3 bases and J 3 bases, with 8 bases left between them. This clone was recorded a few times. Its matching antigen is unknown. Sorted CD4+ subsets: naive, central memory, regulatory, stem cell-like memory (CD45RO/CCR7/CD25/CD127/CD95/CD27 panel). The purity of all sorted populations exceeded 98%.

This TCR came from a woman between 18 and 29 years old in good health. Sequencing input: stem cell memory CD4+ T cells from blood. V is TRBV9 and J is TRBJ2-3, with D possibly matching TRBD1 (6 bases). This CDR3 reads CASSADRTDTQYF. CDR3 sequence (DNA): TGTGCCAGCAGCGCAGACAGGACAGATACGCAGTATTTT.